These T cell receptor beta chains were read from a single sample in a study of T-cell memory formation after mild COVID-19. Using its own MiXCR run on the 5' RACE reads, TCRdb lists one record per CDR3 protein. The repertoire includes just over 300,000 distinct CDR3 sequences, roughly a fifth of them detected once, and roughly 20% sits in the top ten. What was sequenced was PBMCs or a T cell subset sorted from them (not recorded which). The source is a man aged 18 to 29 who had mild COVID-19 (a few samples of this study predate the infection). Cell type and time point are not known. The CDR3 runs from the conserved cysteine through the conserved F or W. The D gene is left open where the match is weak. The size entry is marked missing in some rows and otherwise reads once, few, many or a size class.

V: TRBV7-8; J: TRBJ2-7; size: -; D: -; CDR3: CASSLQDRIYEQYF; DNA: TGTGCCAGCAGCTTACAGGACAGAATTTACGAGCAGTACTTC
V: TRBV5-1; J: TRBJ2-5; size: few; D: -; CDR3: CASSSTGLQETQYF; DNA: TGCGCCAGCAGCTCCACAGGGCTTCAAGAGACCCAGTACTTC
V: TRBV29-1; J: TRBJ2-7; size: -; D: TRBD2; CDR3: CSKPSGSSYEQYF; DNA: TGCAGCAAACCTAGCGGGAGCTCCTACGAGCAGTACTTC
V: TRBV15; J: TRBJ2-5; size: few; D: TRBD1; CDR3: CATSRMTGEETQYF; DNA: TGTGCCACCAGCCGGATGACAGGGGAAGAGACCCAGTACTTC
V: TRBV5-4; J: TRBJ1-2; size: -; D: -; CDR3: CASSPGGAPGAQIYGYTF; DNA: TGTGCCAGCAGCCCGGGTGGGGCGCCGGGGGCGCAAATCTATGGCTACACCTTC
V: TRBV20-1; J: TRBJ1-1; size: few; D: TRBD1; CDR3: CSADRGKNTEAFF; DNA: TGCAGTGCTGACAGGGGGAAGAACACTGAAGCTTTCTTT
V: TRBV7-9; J: TRBJ1-5; size: -; D: -; CDR3: CASSLAREDAPGNQPQHF; DNA: TGTGCCAGCAGCTTAGCGCGGGAGGACGCTCCTGGCAATCAGCCCCAGCATTTT
V: TRBV12-3/TRBV12-4; J: TRBJ2-5; size: few; D: -; CDR3: CASRISGAETQYF; DNA: TGTGCCAGCAGGATATCCGGGGCAGAGACCCAGTACTTC
V: TRBV20-1; J: TRBJ1-2; size: few; D: -; CDR3: CSARDSAGNGYTF; DNA: TGCAGTGCTAGAGATTCGGCAGGGAATGGCTACACCTTC
V: TRBV11-2; J: TRBJ2-3; size: -; D: TRBD2; CDR3: CASSLGVSKRGVTDTQYF; DNA: TGTGCCAGCAGCTTAGGGGTCTCGAAGCGGGGGGTCACAGATACGCAGTATTTT
V: TRBV20-1; J: TRBJ1-4; size: -; D: -; CDR3: CSARDLRRTNEKLFF; DNA: TGCAGTGCTAGAGATTTACGGAGAACTAATGAAAAACTGTTTTTT
V: TRBV7-9; J: TRBJ1-5; size: many; D: -; CDR3: CASSRDIEGPQHF; DNA: TGTGCCAGCAGCCGGGACATTGAGGGGCCCCAGCATTTT
V: TRBV24-1; J: TRBJ2-3; size: -; D: -; CDR3: CATSDPFGGTDTQYF; DNA: TGTGCCACCAGTGACCCGTTTGGGGGCACAGATACGCAGTATTTT
V: TRBV5-1; J: TRBJ1-1; size: -; D: -; CDR3: CASSRDTPNTEAFF; DNA: TGCGCCAGCAGTCGGGACACCCCGAACACTGAAGCTTTCTTT
V: TRBV5-1; J: TRBJ1-1; size: -; D: TRBD1; CDR3: CASSFVLGQGGLGGWEQAFF; DNA: TGCGCCAGCAGCTTTGTACTCGGACAGGGCGGGTTGGGCGGTTGGGAACAAGCTTTCTTT
V: TRBV12-5; J: TRBJ2-7; size: -; D: TRBD1; CDR3: CASGLVDPQGAEYEQYF; DNA: TGTGCTAGTGGTTTGGTAGATCCACAGGGGGCTGAATACGAGCAGTACTTC
V: TRBV5-6; J: TRBJ1-2; size: few; D: -; CDR3: CASSLEGPGQSNYGYTF; DNA: TGTGCCAGCAGCTTGGAGGGCCCAGGACAGTCTAACTATGGCTACACCTTC
V: TRBV5-1; J: TRBJ2-4; size: few; D: -; CDR3: CASSWGDGNIQYF; DNA: TGCGCCAGCAGCTGGGGGGACGGGAACATTCAGTACTTC
V: TRBV24-1; J: TRBJ2-6; size: few; D: -; CDR3: CATEVPGPSGANVLTF; DNA: TGTGCCACCGAGGTTCCGGGACCCTCTGGGGCCAACGTCCTGACTTTC
V: TRBV6-5; J: TRBJ1-1; size: few; D: TRBD1; CDR3: CASSYSRQGNTEAFF; DNA: TGTGCCAGCAGTTACTCGAGACAGGGGAACACTGAAGCTTTCTTT
V: TRBV24-1; J: TRBJ2-1; size: -; D: -; CDR3: CAAGRGGRNEQFF; DNA: TGTGCCGCCGGCAGGGGAGGTCGAAATGAGCAGTTCTTC
V: TRBV28; J: TRBJ1-5; size: few; D: TRBD1; CDR3: CASAGTGNQPQHF; DNA: TGTGCCAGCGCGGGGACAGGCAATCAGCCCCAGCATTTT
V: TRBV7-9; J: TRBJ1-1; size: -; D: -; CDR3: CASSSSWVGAFF; DNA: TGTGCCAGCAGCTCATCTTGGGTGGGCGCTTTCTTT
V: TRBV2; J: TRBJ2-1; size: few; D: TRBD1; CDR3: CASSSRTGQGDNEQFF; DNA: TGTGCCAGCAGTTCCCGGACAGGTCAAGGAGACAATGAGCAGTTCTTC
V: TRBV20-1; J: TRBJ2-5; size: -; D: -; CDR3: CSASAGNYQETQYF; DNA: TGCAGTGCTAGTGCGGGAAACTATCAAGAGACCCAGTACTTC
V: TRBV12-3/TRBV12-4; J: TRBJ2-3; size: -; D: TRBD1; CDR3: CASTDRGMDTQYF; DNA: TGTGCCAGCACCGACAGGGGGATGGATACGCAGTATTTT
V: TRBV9; J: TRBJ2-2; size: -; D: TRBD2; CDR3: CASSVEAGGYYGGELFF; DNA: TGTGCCAGCAGCGTGGAAGCGGGGGGTTACTACGGCGGGGAGCTGTTTTTT
V: TRBV14; J: TRBJ2-1; size: few; D: -; CDR3: CASSPRGAISYNEQFF; DNA: TGTGCCAGCAGCCCACGAGGAGCAATTTCCTACAATGAGCAGTTCTTC
V: TRBV6-5; J: TRBJ2-2; size: -; D: TRBD2; CDR3: CASSYGSGVVTGELFF; DNA: TGTGCCAGCAGTTACGGGAGCGGGGTTGTCACCGGGGAGCTGTTTTTT
V: TRBV5-1; J: TRBJ1-1; size: few; D: TRBD1; CDR3: CASSWLQGATEAFF; DNA: TGCGCCAGCAGCTGGCTACAGGGGGCCACTGAAGCTTTCTTT
V: TRBV28; J: TRBJ1-1; size: -; D: TRBD1; CDR3: CASGQGARTEAFF; DNA: TGTGCCAGCGGGCAGGGGGCTCGGACTGAAGCTTTCTTT
V: TRBV5-1; J: TRBJ1-3; size: few; D: TRBD1; CDR3: CASSWTGGAGGNTIYF; DNA: TGCGCCAGCAGCTGGACAGGGGGCGCGGGCGGAAACACCATATATTTT
V: TRBV4-3; J: TRBJ2-1; size: -; D: -; CDR3: CASSQVKGVNEQFF; DNA: TGCGCCAGCAGCCAAGTGAAAGGGGTCAATGAGCAGTTCTTC
V: TRBV2; J: TRBJ1-4; size: few; D: -; CDR3: CASSGTGNEKLFF; DNA: TGTGCCAGCAGCGGCACAGGGAATGAAAAACTGTTTTTT
V: TRBV7-2; J: TRBJ1-2; size: many; D: -; CDR3: CASSLSDGLNYGYTF; DNA: TGTGCCAGCAGCCTATCCGATGGACTTAACTATGGCTACACCTTC
V: TRBV18; J: TRBJ2-3; size: few; D: TRBD1; CDR3: CASSPRRTGGSTHTQYF; DNA: TGTGCCAGCTCACCACGAAGAACAGGGGGCTCGACACATACGCAGTATTTT
V: TRBV7-2; J: TRBJ1-1; size: -; D: -; CDR3: CASSPLQVAGTEAFF; DNA: TGTGCCAGCAGCCCCCTACAGGTGGCGGGGACTGAAGCTTTCTTT
V: TRBV7-2; J: TRBJ1-1; size: -; D: TRBD1; CDR3: CASSRQGANTEAFF; DNA: TGTGCCAGCAGTCGACAGGGGGCCAACACTGAAGCTTTCTTT
V: TRBV5-5; J: TRBJ1-6; size: -; D: TRBD1; CDR3: CASSSQGDRANSPLHF; DNA: TGTGCCAGCAGCTCCCAGGGGGATCGCGCCAATTCACCCCTCCACTTT
V: TRBV4-1; J: TRBJ2-5; size: -; D: -; CDR3: CASSQEPARQETQYF; DNA: TGCGCCAGCAGCCAAGAACCCGCCAGGCAAGAGACCCAGTACTTC
V: TRBV4-2; J: TRBJ1-2; size: few; D: TRBD1; CDR3: CASSANPGQGHGYTF; DNA: TGTGCCAGCAGCGCGAACCCGGGACAGGGTCATGGCTACACCTTC
V: TRBV4-3; J: TRBJ2-7; size: -; D: -; CDR3: CASSRSGATGYEQYF; DNA: TGCGCCAGCAGCCGCTCCGGGGCCACAGGGTACGAGCAGTACTTC
V: TRBV6-5; J: TRBJ2-2; size: few; D: TRBD2; CDR3: CASSTAGGTNTGELFF; DNA: TGTGCCAGCTCGACGGCGGGGGGAACGAACACCGGGGAGCTGTTTTTT
V: TRBV7-9; J: TRBJ1-4; size: -; D: -; CDR3: CASSPSRDTEGKLFF; DNA: TGTGCCAGCAGTCCGTCCCGGGACACGGAGGGGAAACTGTTTTTT
V: TRBV7-2; J: TRBJ2-3; size: few; D: -; CDR3: CASTGESDTQYF; DNA: TGTGCCAGCACCGGCGAGTCAGATACGCAGTATTTT
V: TRBV5-1; J: TRBJ1-1; size: few; D: -; CDR3: CASSPGNGLVGAFF; DNA: TGCGCCAGCAGCCCTGGAAACGGGTTAGTGGGGGCTTTCTTT
V: TRBV6-5; J: TRBJ2-7; size: -; D: TRBD1; CDR3: CASSSTGTEQYF; DNA: TGTGCCAGCAGTTCGACAGGGACCGAGCAGTACTTC
V: TRBV4-2; J: TRBJ2-2; size: -; D: -; CDR3: CASSQDPTAGTGELFF; DNA: TGTGCCAGCAGCCAAGATCCGACGGCGGGAACCGGGGAGCTGTTTTTT